These T cell receptor beta chains were read from a single sample in a study of T cells expressing NK-cell markers. TCRdb reanalyzed the 5' RACE reads and collapses them to one entry per CDR3 protein, without DNA. This repertoire includes 200,000 to 300,000 distinct CDR3 sequences. The sequenced sample was blood T cells: a sorted CD56 or NKG2C T cell subset, CD4+ or CD8+ T cells, or bulk PBMC T cells (not recorded which). These TCRs come from a woman aged 18 to 75 in good health. Each CDR3 is given with its conserved first and last residue.

J: TRBJ2-1; V: TRBV30; CDR3: CAWSGQGNEQFF
J: TRBJ1-1; V: TRBV7-9; CDR3: CASSLRGGHTEAFF
J: TRBJ2-3; V: TRBV5-1; CDR3: CASASGAGITDTQYF
J: TRBJ2-7; V: TRBV5-1; CDR3: CASSLVPGGGGWYEQYF
J: TRBJ2-2; V: TRBV5-1; CDR3: CASSLTPSNTGELFF
J: TRBJ2-1; V: TRBV20-1; CDR3: CSARRTVSSYNEQFF
J: TRBJ2-1; V: TRBV6-5; CDR3: CASSYSGLAGGGDEQFF
J: TRBJ2-1; V: TRBV15; CDR3: CATSRVPGGLSYNEQFF
J: TRBJ2-2; V: TRBV12-3/TRBV12-4; CDR3: CASTLLLGELFF
J: TRBJ1-4; V: TRBV12-3/TRBV12-4; CDR3: CASSSDRGRGEKLFF
J: TRBJ1-5; V: TRBV6-1; CDR3: CASRPGQGGGNQPQHF
J: TRBJ1-1; V: TRBV12-3/TRBV12-4; CDR3: CASSFLETLNTEAFF
J: TRBJ1-2; V: TRBV7-9; CDR3: CASSPGQGEYGYTF
J: TRBJ2-2; V: TRBV7-3; CDR3: CASSPRDRGLTGELFF
J: TRBJ2-7; V: TRBV29-1; CDR3: CSVRKTSGLSSYEQYF
J: TRBJ1-2; V: TRBV25-1; CDR3: CASSASSPFNYGYTF
J: TRBJ1-5; V: TRBV14; CDR3: CASSQDYRRGNQPQHF
J: TRBJ2-1; V: TRBV3-1; CDR3: CASSQERLAGYNEQFF
J: TRBJ2-3; V: TRBV11-2; CDR3: CASSLEGDLSGTQYF
J: TRBJ2-1; V: TRBV12-3/TRBV12-4; CDR3: CASTIGAGEHNEQFF
J: TRBJ2-7; V: TRBV7-2; CDR3: CASSGLAGDEQYF
J: TRBJ1-4; V: TRBV7-9; CDR3: CASSSSGTDFNEKLFF
J: TRBJ1-5; V: TRBV6-1; CDR3: CASSRDRGINQPQHF
J: TRBJ1-1; V: TRBV4-3; CDR3: CASSQGGGRATEAFF
J: TRBJ2-1; V: TRBV12-3/TRBV12-4; CDR3: CASSRGGAHHEQFF
J: TRBJ2-2; V: TRBV28; CDR3: CASRTAGYTGELFF
J: TRBJ2-1; V: TRBV11-2; CDR3: CASSLERLARDEQFF
J: TRBJ2-5; V: TRBV5-7; CDR3: CASSFRRGVRGGETQYF
J: TRBJ1-2; V: TRBV28; CDR3: CASSLPTRLGEAYGYTF
J: TRBJ1-2; V: TRBV7-6; CDR3: CASSPQVDYGYTF
J: TRBJ2-1; V: TRBV6-4; CDR3: CASRPSGASSYNEQFF
J: TRBJ1-2; V: TRBV29-1; CDR3: CSGLTGSGYGYTF
J: TRBJ2-7; V: TRBV5-1; CDR3: CASRATTSSYEQYF
J: TRBJ1-6; V: TRBV20-1; CDR3: CSARGPGQDNSPLHF
J: TRBJ2-5; V: TRBV20-1; CDR3: CSARRQPLGTQYF
J: TRBJ2-4; V: TRBV20-1; CDR3: CSAPTGVTKNIQYF
J: TRBJ2-7; V: TRBV12-3/TRBV12-4; CDR3: CASSLLPLAEREQYF
J: TRBJ2-4; V: TRBV30; CDR3: CAWTGQKLAKNIQYF
J: TRBJ2-4; V: TRBV5-1; CDR3: CASSASPGQENIQYF
J: TRBJ2-2; V: TRBV5-1; CDR3: CASSFEVLAGELFF
J: TRBJ1-6; V: TRBV6-6; CDR3: CAGGGSNSPLHF
J: TRBJ1-5; V: TRBV20-1; CDR3: CSARPKRGRAEGQPQHF
J: TRBJ2-3; V: TRBV20-1; CDR3: CSAMRGGLAGGRDTQYF
J: TRBJ2-1; V: TRBV7-9; CDR3: CASSPTGKAHNEQFF
J: TRBJ1-1; V: TRBV4-2; CDR3: CASSPGTGRPEAFF
J: TRBJ2-5; V: TRBV10-3; CDR3: CAISEPDRGQETQYF
J: TRBJ2-7; V: TRBV28; CDR3: CASSSASGSYEQYF
J: TRBJ2-3; V: TRBV2; CDR3: CATTTGGSTDTQYF
J: TRBJ1-5; V: TRBV5-1; CDR3: CASSLGSANQPQHF
J: TRBJ2-3; V: TRBV19; CDR3: CASKVDGRSFVDTQYF
J: TRBJ2-1; V: TRBV14; CDR3: CASSQDRIASYNEQFF
J: TRBJ2-1; V: TRBV12-3/TRBV12-4; CDR3: CASSPSDFSYNEQFF
J: TRBJ1-2; V: TRBV3-1; CDR3: CASSQDADDSYGYTF
J: TRBJ2-5; V: TRBV18; CDR3: CASSPPGIAKETQYF
J: TRBJ1-6; V: TRBV5-6; CDR3: CASSFRGTAYNSPLHF
J: TRBJ2-2; V: TRBV5-1; CDR3: CASSSQGLGNTGELFF
J: TRBJ2-2; V: TRBV7-2; CDR3: CASRPPSGRTGELFF
J: TRBJ1-5; V: TRBV7-2; CDR3: CASSLSGDQPQHF